Each of the 25 T cell receptor beta chains below was sequenced from the same sample in a study of cytomegalovirus exposure and HLA in healthy donors. Method: immunoSEQ multiplex PCR; TCRdb's copy keeps in-frame clones and lacks some. The table includes 95,000 to 150,000 clones, just under 95% detected once. Sequencing was carried out using PBMCs. Source of these receptors: a woman aged 18 to 35 in good health and CMV-seronegative.

This clone appeared once. This chain connects TRBV18 to TRBJ1-2; D not resolved. Germline V gives CDR1 KGHSH, CDR2 LQKENI. The CDR3 sequence is 14 residues long. V shed 2 bases and J shed 8 bases, with 15 bases lying between them. For the CDR3, the DNA is TGTGCCAGCTCACCAGGGGAGGATAGAAAGGGCTACACCTTC. Translating gives CASSPGEDRKGYTF.

The chain has TRBV30 and TRBJ1-2, with 12 positions matching TRBD1. The CDR3 sequence is 14 residues long. Germline V gene data show CDR1 as GTSNPN and CDR2 as SVGIG (reference sequence). V dropped 1 base and J dropped 6; count of bases not matched to a gene: 3. This chain's CDR3 is CAWSGGQGAHGYTF. CDR3 coding DNA: TGTGCCTGGAGTGGGGGACAGGGGGCACATGGCTACACCTTC.

The chain uses TRBV15 and TRBJ2-5; D is perhaps TRBD1 (7 bases). In germline, CDR1 is LNHNV, CDR2 YYDKDF (reference sequence). V dropped 0 bases and J dropped 4 bases, with 15 bases sitting between them. The CDR3 spans 16 residues. In nucleotides, the CDR3 is TGTGCCACCAGCAGAGATCTAGCGCAGGGGGGAGAGACCCAGTACTTC. Translated: CATSRDLAQGGETQYF.

The chain carries TRBV4-1 and TRBJ2-7; D perhaps matches TRBD1 (5 bases). The ends were cut back, 0 bases at V and 3 bases at J, with 12 bases in the middle. The CDR3 extends over 15 amino acids. Per the germline V gene, CDR1 is MGHRA and CDR2 is YSYEKL. The CDR3 DNA sequence: TGCGCCAGCAGCCAAGAGGACATCCGCTACTACGAGCAGTACTTC. Encoded protein: CASSQEDIRYYEQYF.

The CDR3 nucleotides are TGCGCCAGCAGCTTACAGGGCGTGAACACTGAAGCTTTCTTT. Protein product: CASSLQGVNTEAFF. This chain connects TRBV5-1 to TRBJ1-1; tentative D call: TRBD1 (6 bases). Between the trimmed V and J ends, which lost 2 bases and 0 bases, there was a span of 8 bases. Germline CDR1 reads SGHRS; CDR2 reads YFSETQ. The CDR3 has 14 residues.

The table lists this clone with a count of one. The V call is TRBV11-3, the J call TRBJ2-2, with 7 bases fitting TRBD2. V lost 5 bases, J lost 4 bases, and 7 bases stayed unmatched. Germline lookup yields CDR1 SGHNT and CDR2 YENEEA. The CDR3 is 15 amino acids. The DNA for the CDR3 is TGTGCCAGCAGCCACGCCGGGACTACCACCGGGGAGCTGTTTTTT. Protein product: CASSHAGTTTGELFF.

In its sample, this clone was seen once. The rearrangement uses TRBV19 and TRBJ2-2; 7 bases agree with TRBD2. J was trimmed by 4 bases and V by 9 bases; bases with no gene match: 8. The CDR3 sequence is 14 residues long. The germline gives CDR1 LNHDA, CDR2 SQIVND (reference sequence). CDR3 sequence: CASRTSSVTGELFF. Written as DNA, the CDR3 is TGTGCCAGCCGGACTAGTTCGGTCACCGGGGAGCTGTTTTTT.

The rearrangement links TRBV27 to TRBJ2-1; 8 bases match TRBD2. Trimming at V came to 6 bases and at J to 14 bases, leaving 9 bases not matched to a gene. The germline V gene has CDR1 MNHEY and CDR2 SMNVEV (reference sequence). CDR3 length equals 12 residues. The CDR3 region has the DNA TGTGCCAGCAGGTCCTCGACTAGCGTCAAGTTCTTC. Its translation: CASRSSTSVKFF.

The chain uses TRBV6-5 and TRBJ1-4; unclear D gene. V was cut by 0 bases and J by 5 bases, with 10 bases left in between. CDR1 MNHEY and CDR2 SVGAGI come from the germline V gene. The CDR3 contains 15 residues. CDR3 sequence reads: CASSYSRNRNEKLFF. CDR3 sequence (DNA): TGTGCCAGCAGTTACTCGAGAAATCGGAATGAAAAACTGTTTTTT.

The chain combines TRBV19 with TRBJ2-1; a weak D match, TRBD1 (6 bases). The germline V gene has CDR1 LNHDA and CDR2 SQIVND (reference sequence). CDR3 size: 14 residues. V lost 3 bases, J lost 6 bases, and 12 bases lay in between. CDR3 sequence (DNA): TGTGCCAGTAGTATTAGGACAGCACTCAATGAGCAGTTCTTC. Its protein product is CASSIRTALNEQFF.

DNA of the CDR3: TGTGCCAGTAGTCGCTCCGGGACAGGGGGCACAGATACGCAGTATTTT. It codes for CASSRSGTGGTDTQYF. This chain joins TRBV19 and TRBJ2-3; TRBD1 aligns across 10 bases. Germline trimming cut 5 bases from V and 1 base from J; bases unmatched to any gene: 6. Per germline, CDR1 LNHDA and CDR2 SQIVND (reference sequence). This CDR3 has 16 residues.

The V call is TRBV6-5, the J call TRBJ1-1; perhaps TRBD1 as D (5 bases). The germline V gene has CDR1 MNHEY and CDR2 SVGAGI. Trimming took 8 bases from V and 1 from J, leaving 17 bases between them. The CDR3 runs 15 residues. Here the CDR3 DNA reads TGTGCCAGCGGGTTGGGGGGATCGGGGAACACTGAAGCTTTCTTT. This sequence encodes CASGLGGSGNTEAFF.

The chain couples TRBV28 to TRBJ1-4; D possibly corresponds to TRBD1 (5 bases). Germline loops: CDR1 MDHEN, CDR2 SYDVKM. The germline V and J ends were trimmed by 8 bases and 8 bases, with 15 bases remaining between them. CDR3 length: 13 residues. CDR3 residues: CASGGVVGEKLFF. Here the CDR3 DNA reads TGTGCCAGCGGGGGGGTAGTGGGCGAAAAACTGTTTTTT.

The genes are TRBV27 and TRBJ2-3, with D perhaps matching TRBD2 (5 bases). V was cut by 4 bases and J by 5 bases, with 19 bases left in between. From germline, CDR1 is MNHEY and CDR2 SMNVEV (reference sequence). This CDR3 contains 16 residues. The CDR3 region has the DNA TGTGCCAGCAGTTGGACTCCTAGCTCGGGTGGAGATACGCAGTATTTT. It encodes CASSWTPSSGGDTQYF.

In its sample, this clone was seen a few times. The chain links TRBV2 to TRBJ1-6; unclear D gene. CDR1 and CDR2 from the germline V gene are SNHLY and FYNNEI. The CDR3 totals 12 residues. Trimming shortened V by 8 bases and J by 7 bases, and 9 bases separated the two germline ends. The CDR3 here is CASGPGNSPLHF. CDR3 nucleotides: TGTGCCAGCGGGCCAGGAAATTCACCCCTCCACTTT.

This sequence joins TRBV6-6 and TRBJ2-3; maybe TRBD2 (6 bases). V lost 6 bases, J lost 0 bases, and 16 bases lay in between. Germline V gene lookup returns CDR1 MNHNY and CDR2 SVGAGI (reference sequence). This CDR3 is 16 amino acids long. The CDR3 reads CASRARGAGSTDTQYF. The CDR3 DNA follows: TGTGCCAGCAGGGCGAGAGGGGCGGGGAGCACAGATACGCAGTATTTT.

The V call is TRBV5-1, the J call TRBJ1-4, with D unclear. The germline V gene encodes CDR1 SGHRS and CDR2 YFSETQ. Trimming cost V 5 bases and J 0 bases, with 11 bases left between them. The CDR3 extends over 15 amino acids. CDR3 bases: TGCGCCAGCAGGATAACAGTGGCAACTAATGAAAAACTGTTTTTT. It specifies CASRITVATNEKLFF.

The chain combines TRBV5-6 with TRBJ1-1, with D possibly TRBD1 on 6 matching bases. Between the trimmed V and J ends, which lost 1 base and 5 bases, there was a span of 15 bases. This CDR3 contains 15 residues. Germline CDR1 and CDR2: SGHDT and YYEEEE. The CDR3 DNA is TGTGCCAGCAGCTTGTTGGGGGCGCGTGGAACTGAAGCTTTCTTT. This encodes CASSLLGARGTEAFF.

V gene TRBV5-4 combines with J gene TRBJ1-1, with a possible D match to TRBD1 (5 bases). V shed 4 bases and J shed 5 bases, with 15 bases lying between them. The V gene's germline CDR1 is SGHNT and CDR2 YYREEE (reference sequence). This CDR3 contains 14 residues. The CDR3 region has the DNA TGTGCCAGCAGCCTCCCCCAGGGCACGACTGAAGCTTTCTTT. Its protein product is CASSLPQGTTEAFF. The full variable domain, with the rest looked up from reference TRBV5-4 and TRBJ1-1, is ETGVTQSPTHLIKTRGQQVTLRCSSQSGHNTVSWYQQALGQGPQFIFQYYREEENGRGNFPPRFSGLQFPNYSSELNVNALELDDSALYLCASSLPQGTTEAFFGQGTRLTVV.

Concerning this clone: The identical CDR3 is also encoded by other nucleotide sequences in the sample. V usage is TRBV28 and J usage is TRBJ2-7; D remains ambiguous. V lost 5 bases to trimming and J lost 2 bases, with 4 bases between them. Looked up from germline, CDR1 is MDHEN and CDR2 is SYDVKM. The CDR3 sequence is 11 residues long. CDR3 nucleotides: TGTGCCAGCAGTCGCGCCTACGAGCAGTACTTC. This sequence encodes CASSRAYEQYF.

This clone was counted between two and nine times. V gene TRBV5-1 combines with J gene TRBJ1-5; a weak D match, TRBD1 (5 bases). The V end was cut by 0 bases, the J end by 3 bases, with 7 bases between. Germline V gene lookup returns CDR1 SGHRS and CDR2 YFSETQ. The CDR3 runs 14 residues. The CDR3 reads CASSLGGINQPQHF. CDR3 bases: TGCGCCAGCAGCTTGGGGGGCATCAATCAGCCCCAGCATTTT.

The rearrangement uses TRBV5-6 and TRBJ2-5; unclear D gene. This CDR3 has 11 residues. In germline, CDR1 is SGHDT, CDR2 YYEEEE. Trimming pared 4 bases from V and 7 bases from J, leaving 8 bases between. The CDR3 spells CASSASGTQYF. For the CDR3, the DNA is TGTGCCAGCAGCGCGTCGGGGACCCAGTACTTC.

The rearrangement uses TRBV5-1 and TRBJ1-4, with 10 nucleotides matching TRBD1. CDR1 is SGHRS, CDR2 YFSETQ, per germline. CDR3 length equals 14 residues. V shed 5 bases, J shed 8 bases, and the junction held 6 bases outside the gene matches. CDR3 in amino acids: CASRMGQGHEKLFF. The CDR3 bases are TGCGCCAGCAGAATGGGACAGGGGCACGAAAAACTGTTTTTT.

The chain links TRBV6-5 to TRBJ1-4; no reliable D call. V was shortened by 2 bases and J by 8 bases, with 6 bases between the two germline ends. CDR3 length: 12 residues. CDR1 and CDR2 from the germline V gene are MNHEY and SVGAGI. In DNA form, the CDR3 reads TGTGCCAGCAGTTACGGTGGCGAAAAACTGTTTTTT. Protein: CASSYGGEKLFF.

This sequence joins TRBV6-1 and TRBJ1-1; tentative D call: TRBD1 (5 bases). With 10 bases removed from V and 5 bases from J, the gap between germline ends came to 23 bases. This CDR3 has 15 residues. Germline CDR1 and CDR2: MNHNS and SASEGT. CDR3 protein: CATFRGGDDRTEAFF. The CDR3 nucleotides are TGTGCCACCTTCCGGGGAGGGGACGATAGGACTGAAGCTTTCTTT.